Shown below are 21 T cell receptor beta chains from a single sample sequenced in a study of identical twins. A single record per CDR3 protein comes from TCRdb applying MiXCR to the 5' RACE reads. The table includes around 250,000 distinct CDR3 sequences, roughly an eighth detected once. The sample also formed part of further work on yellow fever vaccine responses in identical twins.

Sequenced input: memory (CD45RO+) T cells sorted from blood. Receptors were obtained from a woman younger than 30 in good health.

Ten or more counts support this clonotype. The genes are TRBV5-1 and TRBJ2-2, with D unresolved. Trimming took off 4 bases at V and 5 bases at J, with 12 bases between the two ends. Per germline, CDR1 SGHRS and CDR2 YFSETQ. The CDR3 has 14 residues. This CDR3 is CASSPDSRTGELFF. CDR3 in DNA: TGCGCCAGCAGCCCCGACTCCAGAACCGGGGAGCTGTTTTTT. Variable domain in full (rest from reference TRBV5-1 and TRBJ2-2): KAGVTQTPRYLIKTRGQQVTLSCSPISGHRSVSWYQQTPGQGLQFLFEYFSETQRNKGNFPGRFSGRQFSNSRSEMNVSTLELGDSALYLCASSPDSRTGELFFGEGSRLTVL.

This chain links TRBV29-1 with TRBJ2-3; perhaps TRBD1 as D (5 bases). CDR1 is SQVTM, CDR2 ANQGSEA, per germline. This CDR3 has 14 residues. Trimming stripped 4 bases from V and 0 bases from J, with 11 bases between. The DNA for the CDR3 is TGCAGCGTTGTCAGCCAGGGTAGCACAGATACGCAGTATTTT. Translation gives CSVVSQGSTDTQYF.

V usage is TRBV7-8 and J usage is TRBJ2-1; TRBD1 matches 7 bases. V gave up 5 bases and J gave up 0 bases; unmatched junction bases: 4. CDR1 is SGHVS and CDR2 is FQNEAQ in the germline V gene. CDR3 length equals 15 residues. The CDR3 sequence is CASSPGTASYNEQFF. The CDR3 bases are TGTGCCAGCAGCCCCGGGACAGCCTCCTACAATGAGCAGTTCTTC.

In this sample, this clonotype turned up many times. J is TRBJ1-1 and V is TRBV5-1; D unresolved. This CDR3 is 12 amino acids long. The V gene lost 3 bases and the J gene lost 7 bases, with 10 bases spanning the gap. The germline V gene has CDR1 SGHRS and CDR2 YFSETQ. The CDR3 protein is CASSSAGIEAFF. The CDR3 nucleotides read TGCGCCAGCAGCTCAGCGGGAATTGAAGCTTTCTTT.

The chain links TRBV6-1 to TRBJ2-7, with D unclear. The V gene's germline CDR1 is MNHNS and CDR2 SASEGT. The CDR3 is made up of 14 amino acids. Trimming left V 7 bases short and J 3 bases short, with 16 bases between. CDR3 residues: CASKTASSGYEQYF. In nucleotides, the CDR3 is TGTGCCAGCAAGACCGCTAGTAGTGGCTACGAGCAGTACTTC.

This clonotype occurred a few times. The chain carries TRBV20-1 and TRBJ2-7, with 9 positions matching TRBD1. CDR3 length: 15 amino acids. Germline values: CDR1 DFQATT, CDR2 SNEGSKA (reference sequence). The junction had 11 bases not matched to a gene; V was cut back by 2 bases and J by 6 bases. The CDR3 is CSARTSGQGISEQYF. CDR3 in DNA: TGCAGTGCTAGAACCTCGGGACAGGGTATCTCCGAGCAGTACTTC.

This clonotype was counted a few times. The V and J genes are TRBV6-1 and TRBJ2-1; weak D call: TRBD1 (6 bases). Germline V gives CDR1 MNHNS, CDR2 SASEGT. Trimming left V 6 bases short and J 6 bases short, with 15 bases between. CDR3 size: 14 residues. CDR3 nucleotides: TGTGCCAGCAGGCCTACAGGGCTAGGCAATGAGCAGTTCTTC. The encoded protein is CASRPTGLGNEQFF.

This clonotype was counted ten times or more. The chain is built from TRBV6-1 and TRBJ2-5, with D unresolved. The germline CDR1 and CDR2 sequences are MNHNS and SASEGT. V dropped 3 bases and J dropped 7 bases, with 6 bases sitting between them. The CDR3 contains 11 residues. The CDR3 DNA is TGTGCCAGCAGTGAGGCGGTGACCCAGTACTTC. Protein sequence: CASSEAVTQYF.

A few counts support this clonotype. The J gene is TRBJ2-6, the V gene TRBV4-3; TRBD2 aligns across 7 bases. Germline trimming cut 5 bases from V and 0 bases from J; bases unmatched to any gene: 7. The CDR3 runs 17 residues. CDR1 is LGHNA and CDR2 is YSLEER in the germline V gene. The CDR3 loop reads CASSDRAGRSGANVLTF. Written as DNA, the CDR3 is TGCGCCAGCAGCGATCGAGCGGGGCGCTCTGGGGCCAACGTCCTGACTTTC.

This clonotype has a count of ten or more. This chain connects TRBV5-1 to TRBJ2-1; 7 bases are shared with TRBD2. Germline CDR1 reads SGHRS; CDR2 reads YFSETQ. With 0 bases clipped from V and 9 bases from J, the junction kept 12 bases outside the gene matches. The CDR3 has 16 residues. The CDR3 region has the DNA TGCGCCAGCAGCTTGGTGGCTAAGGGGACTACAGGTGAGCAGTTCTTC. This codes for CASSLVAKGTTGEQFF.

This clonotype was seen a handful of times. CDR3 DNA: TGTGCCAGCAGCCCCCGCGGTAGCGGTTACGAGCAGTACTTC. Its translation: CASSPRGSGYEQYF. The J gene is TRBJ2-7, the V gene TRBV7-2; D possibly corresponds to TRBD2 (6 bases). Trimming shortened V by 5 bases and J by 4 bases, and 15 bases separated the two germline ends. Per germline, CDR1 SGHTA and CDR2 FQGNSA. This CDR3 region has 14 residues.

This clonotype came up a few times. The chain uses TRBV5-1 and TRBJ2-3; D is tentatively TRBD1 or TRBD2 (5 bases each). V lost 3 bases, J lost 7 bases, and 27 bases lay in between. This CDR3 spans 18 amino acids. The germline V gene has CDR1 SGHRS and CDR2 YFSETQ. As DNA, the CDR3 is TGCGCCAGCAGCTCCCAACCCGGGGACCAGGGACGGGGTCATACGCAGTATTTT. The encoded protein is CASSSQPGDQGRGHTQYF. Full variable domain (rest looked up from reference TRBV5-1 and TRBJ2-3): KAGVTQTPRYLIKTRGQQVTLSCSPISGHRSVSWYQQTPGQGLQFLFEYFSETQRNKGNFPGRFSGRQFSNSRSEMNVSTLELGDSALYLCASSSQPGDQGRGHTQYFGPGTRLTVL.

This clonotype was counted only a few times. V gene TRBV11-2 combines with J gene TRBJ2-5; 8 nucleotides match TRBD1. J was trimmed by 2 bases and V by 8 bases; bases with no gene match: 10. Germline V gene data show CDR1 as SGHAT and CDR2 as FQNNGV. The CDR3 loop spans 15 amino acids. Here the CDR3 reads CASGSGNRGQETQYF. In DNA, the CDR3 is TGTGCCAGCGGCTCCGGGAACAGGGGGCAAGAGACCCAGTACTTC.

The chain joins TRBV12-3 or TRBV12-4 to TRBJ2-2; perhaps TRBD1 as D (5 bases). CDR3 length: 13 residues. Between the trimmed V and J ends, which lost 8 bases and 5 bases, there was a span of 12 bases. CDR3 bases: TGTGCCAGCGTAAAGGGGCTTACCGGGGAGCTGTTTTTT. It codes for CASVKGLTGELFF.

This clonotype has more than one count but fewer than ten. This chain uses TRBV15 with TRBJ2-7; D is perhaps TRBD1 (6 bases). The CDR3 is 15 amino acids. The V end was cut by 3 bases, the J end by 6 bases, with 18 bases between. Germline lookup yields CDR1 LNHNV and CDR2 YYDKDF (reference sequence). Written as DNA, the CDR3 is TGTGCCACCAGCAGGTCACAGGGCGGAGTGGGCGAGCAGTACTTC. Translated: CATSRSQGGVGEQYF. The full variable domain, rest sourced from reference TRBV15 and TRBJ2-7, is DAMVIQNPRYQVTQFGKPVTLSCSQTLNHNVMYWYQQKSSQAPKLLFHYYDKDFNNEADTPDNFQSRRPNTSFCFLDIRSPGLGDTAMYLCATSRSQGGVGEQYFGPGTRLTVT.

This clonotype was seen a few times. This sequence joins TRBV12-3 or TRBV12-4 and TRBJ2-7; maybe TRBD2 (5 bases). The CDR3 loop spans 14 amino acids. V was clipped by 5 bases and J by 2 bases, with 13 bases between them. As DNA, the CDR3 is TGTGCCAGCAGTGATACTAGACCCCCCTACGAGCAGTACTTC. Translation gives CASSDTRPPYEQYF.

CDR3 loop: CASSLVGPWGKLNNEQFF. CDR3 DNA sequence: TGTGCCAGCAGTTTGGTTGGTCCTTGGGGCAAATTAAACAATGAGCAGTTCTTC. V and J are TRBV28 and TRBJ2-1, with D possibly matching TRBD1 (5 bases). The CDR3 is 18 residues long. V shed 3 bases and J shed 5 bases, with 23 bases lying between them. CDR1 and CDR2 from the germline V gene are MDHEN and SYDVKM.

V gene TRBV20-1 combines with J gene TRBJ2-5; no clear D. This CDR3 contains 13 residues. Looked up from germline, CDR1 is DFQATT and CDR2 is SNEGSKA (reference sequence). V was trimmed by 6 bases and J by 2 bases, leaving 13 bases between them. The CDR3 DNA reads TGCAGTGCGGTAAAGCCCCCTCAAGAGACCCAGTACTTC. It encodes CSAVKPPQETQYF.

This clonotype was seen many times. The chain employs TRBV20-1 and TRBJ2-7; 8 nucleotides align to TRBD1. Germline V lookup: CDR1 DFQATT, CDR2 SNEGSKA (reference sequence). This CDR3 comprises 12 residues. Losses at the gene ends were 2 bases for V and 6 bases for J; bases not matched to a gene: 3. CDR3 nucleotides: TGCAGTGCTAGAATACAGGGGGGCGAGCAGTACTTC. Translating gives CSARIQGGEQYF.

This clonotype occurred a few times. The rearrangement links TRBV4-3 to TRBJ2-7; 9 bases fit TRBD1. The CDR3 covers 16 residues. With V trimmed by 4 bases and J by 3 bases, 10 bases remained unmatched. CDR1 and CDR2 from the germline V gene are LGHNA and YSLEER. CDR3 sequence: CASSRTGTGKGYEQYF. The CDR3 bases are TGCGCCAGCAGCCGAACCGGGACAGGGAAGGGCTACGAGCAGTACTTC.

This clonotype was counted ten times or more. V is TRBV3-1 and J is TRBJ2-7; D is unclear. CDR1 is LGHDT and CDR2 is YNNKEL in the germline V gene (reference sequence). V was trimmed by 1 base and J by 2 bases, leaving 3 bases between them. The CDR3 runs to 12 residues. Here the CDR3 reads CASSQGPYEQYF. The CDR3 DNA follows: TGTGCCAGCAGCCAAGGTCCCTACGAGCAGTACTTC.